The clone carrying this T cell receptor beta chain was seen just once. Its specificity is unknown. The germline gives CDR1 LNHDA, CDR2 SQIVND (reference sequence). The junction had 4 bases not matched to a gene; V was cut back by 4 bases and J by 10 bases. The CDR3 has 14 amino acids. This sample is part of a study of Ad26.COV2.S vaccination and SARS-CoV-2 variants. At the level of the study: Sample donor was a member of the COV1001 Ad26.COV2.S trial arm. The study gave Ad26.COV2.S intramuscularly, once or twice 56 days apart. Overall study findings and caveats: Quantification of TCR breadth and depth may have yielded underestimates of total T cell responses.

Treatment here: roughly 20 received Ad26.COV2.S at low or high dose, single or two shots; five or six received placebo; per-sample allocation not given. Collection of samples fell on day 63 after the first vaccine or placebo injection. An adult aged 18-55 years in Boston served as the donor. Sequenced by immunoSEQ multiplex PCR; TCRdb stores in-frame clones only, minus some. This sample has roughly 700,000 clones, with 89% found just once. The rearrangement uses TRBV19 and TRBJ1-6, with TRBD1 matching over 10 bases. This sample comprised peripheral blood, obtained in a trial of Ad26.COV2.S vaccine versus placebo. The receptor's source is a person between 18 and 65 years old who received the Ad26.COV2.S COVID-19 vaccine or a placebo. CDR3 protein: CASSTTGGDSPLHF. CDR3 nucleotides: TGTGCCAGTAGTACGACAGGGGGCGACTCACCCCTCCACTTT. The whole variable domain, remainder taken from reference TRBV19 and TRBJ1-6, is DGGITQSPKYLFRKEGQNVTLSCEQNLNHDAMYWYRQDPGQGLRLIYYSQIVNDFQKGDIAEGYSVSREKKESFPLTVTSAQKNPTAFYLCASSTTGGDSPLHFGNGTRLTVT.